A single sample gave rise to the 3 T cell receptor beta chains below, sequenced in a study of T cell clonality in common variable immunodeficiency. Their target antigens are unknown. General observations from the study: Reportedly, TCR beta sequences from common variable immunodeficiency showed fewer deletions and N-nucleotide insertions.

Generated by immunoSEQ multiplex PCR, the TCRdb table keeps only in-frame clones and is missing some. The sample includes 25,000 to 35,000 clones, none of them occurring once. The sequencing input was peripheral blood mononuclear cells. The source of these receptors is a human donor with common variable immunodeficiency.

The table lists this clone with a few counts. The read falls 3 residues short of the CDR3 end, and the missing part is taken from the germline J gene. The chain is built from TRBV7-3 and TRBJ2-4; the match to TRBD1 covers 8 bases. Germline loops: CDR1 SGHTA, CDR2 FQGTGA. This CDR3 spans 13 amino acids. V trimming: 3 bases; J trimming: 9 bases; junction bases outside the gene matches: 4. CDR3 residues: CASSLTGVGIQYF. The DNA read from the CDR3 is TGTGCCAGCAGCTTGACAGGGGTTGGCATT. Complete variable domain (other parts from reference TRBV7-3 and TRBJ2-4): GAGVSQTPSNKVTEKGKYVELRCDPISGHTALYWYRQSLGQGPEFLIYFQGTGAADDSGLPNDRFFAVRPEGSVSTLKIQRTERGDSAVYLCASSLTGVGIQYFGAGTRLSVL.

This clone was picked up a small number of times. Read sequence stops 3 residues before the CDR3 end, and the germline J gene provides the missing end. The rearrangement uses TRBV20-1 and TRBJ2-1, with 8 bases fitting TRBD2. Germline V gene lookup returns CDR1 DFQATT and CDR2 SNEGSKA (reference sequence). The CDR3 runs to 15 residues. Losses at the gene ends were 2 bases for V and 1 base for J; bases not matched to a gene: 4. The CDR3 bases that were read are TGCAGTGCTAGACCCGGGACTAGGTCCTACAATGAG. Its translation: CSARPGTRSYNE. The whole CDR3 sequence reads CSARPGTRSYNEQFF.

As regards this clone: The CDR3 extends 3 residues past the end of the read, so its final part is completed from the germline J gene. The V call is TRBV7-3, the J call TRBJ2-2; 7 bases match TRBD2. V was pared by 6 bases and J by 6 bases, with 4 bases of the junction left unmatched. CDR3 size: 13 residues. CDR1 SGHTA and CDR2 FQGTGA come from the germline V gene. CDR3 DNA, as far as it was read: TGTGCCAGCAGATCCGGACTAGCCGGGGAG. Protein product: CASRSGLAGE. The whole CDR3 region reads CASRSGLAGELFF.